This TCR beta chain was identified during a study of T-cell reconstitution after alpha-beta-depleted transplantation in children. Study results and limitations: Newly produced T cells mostly accounted for T-cell counts and diversity one year post-transplant.

The TCRbeta library incorporated unique molecular identifiers. TCRdb analysed the PCR reads with MiXCR anew, one entry per CDR3 protein. The repertoire consists of about 300,000 distinct CDR3 sequences, with just over 7.5% occurring once and the leading ten covering approximately 8.6%. This clonotype occurred many times. Its antigen is as yet unknown. This specimen consisted of peripheral blood, obtained 360 days after TCRalphabeta/CD19-depleted stem cell transplant. This TCR derives from a female patient aged 2 to 10 who had a stem cell transplant for Fanconi anemia, so the T cells may come from the graft donor.

CDR3 amino acids: CSAVGVIDEQYF. The CDR3 DNA follows: TGCAGTGCCGTGGGAGTCATCGACGAGCAGTACTTC. The V call is TRBV20-1, the J call TRBJ2-7; the D gene is possibly TRBD2 (5 bases). The V gene lost 6 bases and the J gene lost 5 bases, with 14 bases spanning the gap. The CDR3 covers 12 residues. The germline V gene has CDR1 DFQATT and CDR2 SNEGSKA (reference sequence).